The 29 T cell receptor beta chains presented below share a single source sample, sequenced in a study of T cell repertoires in cytomegalovirus infection. TCRdb reprocessed the reads with MiXCR, giving one entry per CDR3 protein. The sample lists roughly 45,000 distinct CDR3 sequences; around 20% were seen once. The antigens for these receptors are not known. The material sequenced was PBMCs, sequenced either directly or after in vitro stimulation (not recorded which). These receptors were collected from a human donor in good health (CMV status not recorded). Some clones in this sample may be carry-over from other donors' samples.

In this sample, this clonotype turned up a few times. This rearrangement joins TRBV15 to TRBJ2-7; 8 bases agree with TRBD2. V gave up 0 bases and J gave up 1 base; unmatched junction bases: 2. This CDR3 has 15 amino acids. CDR1 and CDR2 (germline): LNHNV, YYDKDF (reference sequence). For the CDR3, the DNA is TGTGCCACCAGCAGAGAAAGCGGGAGATCCTACGAGCAGTACTTC. Amino acid sequence: CATSRESGRSYEQYF. Full variable domain (missing parts from reference TRBV15 and TRBJ2-7): DAMVIQNPRYQVTQFGKPVTLSCSQTLNHNVMYWYQQKSSQAPKLLFHYYDKDFNNEADTPDNFQSRRPNTSFCFLDIRSPGLGDTAMYLCATSRESGRSYEQYFGPGTRLTVT.

This chain uses TRBV7-8 with TRBJ2-2; D is uncertain. The CDR3 spans 17 residues. Trimming shortened V by 2 bases and J by 0 bases, and 13 bases separated the two germline ends. CDR1 and CDR2 (germline): SGHVS, FQNEAQ. For the CDR3, the DNA is TGTGCCAGCAGCTTATTTCAGGTGATAACGAACACCGGGGAGCTGTTTTTT. It is translated as CASSLFQVITNTGELFF.

The chain employs TRBV19 and TRBJ2-5; TRBD2 aligns across 10 bases. The CDR3 loop spans 15 amino acids. The junction had 8 bases not matched to a gene; V was cut back by 5 bases and J by 5 bases. From germline, CDR1 is LNHDA and CDR2 SQIVND (reference sequence). The CDR3 bases are TGTGCCAGTAGTGTGAGCGGGGGGGCCCGGGAGACCCAGTACTTC. Translation gives CASSVSGGARETQYF.

This clonotype has a handful of counts. The rearrangement links TRBV12-3 or TRBV12-4 to TRBJ2-3; 9 positions agree with TRBD2. This CDR3 spans 17 amino acids. V gave up 0 bases and J gave up 5 bases; unmatched junction bases: 9. The CDR3 DNA reads TGTGCCAGCAGTTTAGCGGGCGGGAGGGCCAGTGGAGATACGCAGTATTTT. Translation gives CASSLAGGRASGDTQYF.

The J gene is TRBJ1-5, the V gene TRBV5-5; D possibly corresponds to TRBD1 (6 bases). CDR3 length: 15 amino acids. Germline V CDR1 and CDR2: SGHKS, YYEKEE (reference sequence). Trimming pared 0 bases from V and 5 bases from J, leaving 12 bases between. Written as DNA, the CDR3 is TGTGCCAGCAGCTTGGGGGGACAAAAGTATCAGCCCCAGCATTTT. Its protein is CASSLGGQKYQPQHF. Looking up the rest from reference TRBV5-5 and TRBJ1-5 gives the full variable domain: DAGVTQSPTHLIKTRGQQVTLRCSPISGHKSVSWYQQVLGQGPQFIFQYYEKEERGRGNFPDRFSARQFPNYSSELNVNALLLGDSALYLCASSLGGQKYQPQHFGDGTRLSIL.

The sample holds many counts of this clonotype. In nucleotides, the CDR3 is TGTGCCAGCAGCGGCCGGGACACCGGAACCGGGACTAGCGGACCGAGCTCCTACAATGAGCAGTTCTTC. It codes for CASSGRDTGTGTSGPSSYNEQFF. V gene TRBV25-1 combines with J gene TRBJ2-1, with TRBD2 matching 11 bases. The CDR3 is made up of 23 amino acids. Germline V gene data show CDR1 as MGHDK and CDR2 as SYGVNS. Trimming cost V 6 bases and J 0 bases; bases outside gene matches: 25. Based on the CDR3 plus reference TRBV25-1 and TRBJ2-1, the full variable domain is EADIYQTPRYLVIGTGKKITLECSQTMGHDKMYWYQQDPGMELHLIHYSYGVNSTEKGDLSSESTVSRIRTEHFPLTLESARPSHTSQYLCASSGRDTGTGTSGPSSYNEQFFGPGTRLTVL.

This clonotype was seen only a few times. CDR3 residues: CASRPRSYEQYF. The CDR3 DNA reads as TGTGCCAGCAGGCCCAGATCCTACGAGCAGTACTTC. The V call is TRBV6-2 or TRBV6-3, the J call TRBJ2-7; D uncertain. V was shortened by 6 bases and J by 1 base, with 7 bases between the two germline ends. Germline lookup yields CDR1 MNHEY and CDR2 SVGEGT. This CDR3 has 12 amino acids.

This clonotype has only a few counts. V and J are TRBV15 and TRBJ1-1; a weak D match, TRBD1 (5 bases). CDR3 size: 15 residues. CDR1 and CDR2 (germline): LNHNV, YYDKDF (reference sequence). V dropped 0 bases and J dropped 7 bases, with 15 bases sitting between them. The CDR3 bases are TGTGCCACCAGCAGAGATCGTGGTAGGGGCCGTGAAGCTTTCTTT. Translating gives CATSRDRGRGREAFF.

J is TRBJ2-2 and V is TRBV6-1; D gene uncertain. Trimming took 3 bases from V and 7 from J, leaving 9 bases between them. CDR1 is MNHNS, CDR2 SASEGT, per germline. This CDR3 is built from 13 residues. The CDR3 nucleotides read TGTGCCAGCAGTGATGTTGGCATCGGGGAGCTGTTTTTT. Protein: CASSDVGIGELFF.

The sample holds many counts of this clonotype. The chain has TRBV5-1 and TRBJ1-2; 10 nucleotides agree with TRBD1. Germline V gives CDR1 SGHRS, CDR2 YFSETQ. V lost 3 bases and J lost 5; bases outside the gene matches: 10. CDR3 length equals 16 residues. The CDR3 is CASSSGQGPTGYGYTF. CDR3 DNA: TGCGCCAGCAGCTCGGGACAGGGGCCTACTGGGTATGGCTACACCTTC. Drawing the rest from reference TRBV5-1 and TRBJ1-2, the complete variable domain is KAGVTQTPRYLIKTRGQQVTLSCSPISGHRSVSWYQQTPGQGLQFLFEYFSETQRNKGNFPGRFSGRQFSNSRSEMNVSTLELGDSALYLCASSSGQGPTGYGYTFGSGTRLTVV.

The gene calls are TRBV29-1 and TRBJ1-1; TRBD1 matches 9 bases. Losses at the gene ends were 4 bases for V and 2 bases for J; bases not matched to a gene: 5. Germline CDR1 and CDR2: SQVTM and ANQGSEA. This CDR3 comprises 14 residues. The CDR3 nucleotides read TGCAGCGTTGTTGAGGACAGGGGAAACACTGAAGCTTTCTTT. It specifies CSVVEDRGNTEAFF.

In this sample, this clonotype turned up a few times. The chain links TRBV15 to TRBJ2-1; 9 bases align to TRBD2. Germline V CDR1 and CDR2: LNHNV, YYDKDF (reference sequence). The CDR3 extends over 17 amino acids. J gave up 6 bases and V 1 base, and 10 bases lay outside the gene matches. DNA for the CDR3: TGTGCCACCAGCAGAGGACCGGCGGGGGGGCCTTCCAATGAGCAGTTCTTC. Protein: CATSRGPAGGPSNEQFF.

By proportion, this clonotype is medium-sized. The chain is built from TRBV12-3 or TRBV12-4 and TRBJ2-5; 7 nucleotides agree with TRBD1. V was clipped by 6 bases and J by 2 bases; unmatched bases: 6. The CDR3 is 14 residues long. DNA of the CDR3: TGTGCCAGCAGCCCCAGGGGGTTACAAGAGACCCAGTACTTC. This encodes CASSPRGLQETQYF.

The genes are TRBV11-3 and TRBJ2-5, with D perhaps matching TRBD2 (5 bases). The CDR3 has 15 residues. Germline loops: CDR1 SGHNT, CDR2 YENEEA. V was cut by 5 bases and J by 5 bases, with 18 bases left in between. CDR3 protein: CASSQRDTRGETQYF. The CDR3 nucleotides read TGTGCCAGCAGCCAGAGGGATACCCGTGGGGAGACCCAGTACTTC.

The rearrangement links TRBV6-6 to TRBJ1-6; D is undetermined. This CDR3 region has 14 residues. CDR1 is MNHNY, CDR2 SVGAGI, per germline (reference sequence). V was trimmed by 6 bases and J by 0 bases, leaving 6 bases between them. This CDR3 reads CASRESSYNSPLHF. The CDR3 region has the DNA TGTGCCAGCAGAGAGAGCTCCTATAATTCACCCCTCCACTTT.

The table lists this clonotype with a few counts. The genes are TRBV2 and TRBJ1-2; D is unclear. CDR1 is SNHLY, CDR2 FYNNEI, per germline. The CDR3 runs 13 residues. Trimming took off 8 bases at V and 4 bases at J, with 14 bases between the two ends. The CDR3 bases are TGTGCCAGCTCGGTCCACGCTTCCTATGGCTACACCTTC. Translating it yields CASSVHASYGYTF.

This clonotype was found many times. This rearrangement joins TRBV7-8 to TRBJ2-5, with D possibly TRBD1 on 6 matching bases. V was trimmed by 3 bases and J by 5 bases, leaving 16 bases between them. Germline lookup yields CDR1 SGHVS and CDR2 FQNEAQ. CDR3 length equals 15 residues. The CDR3 spells CASSLMTGRGETQYF. DNA for the CDR3: TGTGCCAGCAGCTTGATGACTGGCAGGGGTGAGACCCAGTACTTC.

This clonotype showed up many times. V is TRBV30 and J is TRBJ2-1, with D perhaps assigned TRBD1 or TRBD2 (5 bases each). Deletions cut 4 bases from V and 0 bases from J, with 10 bases between. In germline, CDR1 is GTSNPN, CDR2 SVGIG (reference sequence). The CDR3 runs 14 residues. CDR3 DNA sequence: TGTGCCTGGAATCATGGGGGCTCCTACAATGAGCAGTTCTTC. Translation gives CAWNHGGSYNEQFF.

The rearrangement links TRBV7-2 to TRBJ1-1, with 10 bases lining up with TRBD1. The germline CDR1 and CDR2 sequences are SGHTA and FQGNSA. This CDR3 has 16 amino acids. J was trimmed by 0 bases and V by 3 bases; bases with no gene match: 4. The CDR3, as DNA: TGTGCCAGCAGCTTTGACAGGGGGCGGATGAACACTGAAGCTTTCTTT. This sequence encodes CASSFDRGRMNTEAFF. The full variable domain, completed using reference TRBV7-2 and TRBJ1-1, is GAGVSQSPSNKVTEKGKDVELRCDPISGHTALYWYRQSLGQGLEFLIYFQGNSAPDKSGLPSDRFSAERTGGSVSTLTIQRTQQEDSAVYLCASSFDRGRMNTEAFFGQGTRLTVV.

The chain has TRBV19 and TRBJ2-1, with a weak D call TRBD1 (5 bases). This CDR3 region has 14 residues. Trimming took 1 base from V and 5 from J, leaving 9 bases between them. Germline lookup yields CDR1 LNHDA and CDR2 SQIVND (reference sequence). In nucleotides, the CDR3 is TGTGCCAGTAGTATAGGGTACAGGCACAATGAGCAGTTCTTC. Translation: CASSIGYRHNEQFF. The full variable domain, in which reference TRBV19 and TRBJ2-1 provide the parts outside the CDR3, is DGGITQSPKYLFRKEGQNVTLSCEQNLNHDAMYWYRQDPGQGLRLIYYSQIVNDFQKGDIAEGYSVSREKKESFPLTVTSAQKNPTAFYLCASSIGYRHNEQFFGPGTRLTVL.

This clonotype was observed at least ten times. The V and J genes are TRBV20-1 and TRBJ2-5; D tentatively fits TRBD1 or TRBD2 (5 bases each). The CDR3 spans 13 residues. Germline lookup yields CDR1 DFQATT and CDR2 SNEGSKA (reference sequence). Trimming removed 0 bases at V and 1 base at J, with 6 bases between. CDR3 sequence: CSARDGGQETQYF. Here the CDR3 DNA reads TGCAGTGCTAGAGATGGGGGCCAAGAGACCCAGTACTTC.

The CDR3 DNA follows: TGTGCCAGCAGAACCGGTGGTAATTCACCCCTCCACTTT. Translating gives CASRTGGNSPLHF. The chain carries TRBV7-9 and TRBJ1-6; D unclear. V was trimmed by 6 bases and J by 6 bases, leaving 9 bases between them. The CDR3 consists of 13 residues. Per the germline V gene, CDR1 is SEHNR and CDR2 is FQNEAQ (reference sequence).

This clonotype was counted only a few times. V is TRBV2 and J is TRBJ1-5; D might be TRBD1 (6 bases). From germline, CDR1 is SNHLY and CDR2 FYNNEI. The CDR3 consists of 14 residues. Trimming pared 6 bases from V and 4 bases from J, leaving 13 bases between. CDR3 amino acids: CASSRDTSNQPQHF. CDR3 coding DNA: TGTGCCAGCAGCCGGGACACTTCAAATCAGCCCCAGCATTTT.

The sample holds many counts of this clonotype. The V and J genes are TRBV28 and TRBJ2-5, with TRBD2 matching over 10 bases. Trimming cost V 6 bases and J 5 bases; bases outside gene matches: 3. From germline, CDR1 is MDHEN and CDR2 SYDVKM. The CDR3 consists of 13 residues. The CDR3 spells CASRSSGSETQYF. DNA of the CDR3: TGTGCCAGCAGATCTAGCGGGAGTGAGACCCAGTACTTC.

In this sample, this clonotype turned up many times. The V call is TRBV12-3 or TRBV12-4, the J call TRBJ2-1, with 9 bases matching TRBD2. V lost 3 bases to trimming and J lost 8 bases; unmatched junction nucleotides: 11. The CDR3 totals 16 residues. Written as DNA, the CDR3 is TGTGCCAGCAGTTTCCCCCGGCTAGCGGGAATTGATGAGCAGTTCTTC. It is translated as CASSFPRLAGIDEQFF.

This clonotype was picked up many times. The chain is built from TRBV12-3 or TRBV12-4 and TRBJ2-3, with D unresolved. The V end was cut by 5 bases, the J end by 2 bases, with 17 bases between. The CDR3 runs to 16 residues. CDR3 residues: CASSPPLSMPTDTQYF. CDR3 bases: TGTGCCAGCAGTCCTCCCCTCTCGATGCCCACAGATACGCAGTATTTT.

This clonotype was seen repeatedly, ten times or more. J is TRBJ1-4 and V is TRBV6-5, with D tentatively TRBD1 (6 bases). Germline loops: CDR1 MNHEY, CDR2 SVGAGI. There are 14 residues in the CDR3. V lost 7 bases and J 6 bases, leaving 15 bases between the germline ends. CDR3 in DNA: TGTGCCAGCAAGACCGGGACAAGCTATGAAAAACTGTTTTTT. It codes for CASKTGTSYEKLFF.

This clonotype has a handful of counts. The gene calls are TRBV4-1 and TRBJ2-1, with TRBD2 identical over 10 bases. Losses at the gene ends were 4 bases for V and 6 bases for J; bases not matched to a gene: 3. The germline V gene has CDR1 MGHRA and CDR2 YSYEKL. There are 14 residues in the CDR3. The CDR3 DNA is TGCGCCAGCAGCCTTTCTAGCGGGAGCAATGAGCAGTTCTTC. It codes for CASSLSSGSNEQFF.

This clonotype was observed many times. The J gene is TRBJ1-1, the V gene TRBV24-1, with D maybe TRBD1 (5 bases). CDR3 length: 16 residues. Germline V gene sequence: CDR1 KGHDR, CDR2 SFDVKD. V dropped 4 bases and J dropped 5 bases, with 19 bases sitting between them. DNA for the CDR3: TGTGCCACCAGTGACAAGCCTGGGACGGAGGGTACTGAAGCTTTCTTT. This sequence encodes CATSDKPGTEGTEAFF.